Shown below are 26 T cell receptor beta chains from a single sample sequenced in a study of radiotherapy plus CTLA-4 blockade in lung cancer. TCRdb's table, derived via immunoSEQ multiplex PCR, lists solely in-frame clones and lacks some. The sample holds about 40,000 clones, around 75% seen once. The sequencing used peripheral blood, collected from a patient treated with radiotherapy plus ipilimumab. Receptors originate from a human donor with non-small cell lung cancer who had stable disease on radiotherapy plus ipilimumab.

The chain uses TRBV4-1 and TRBJ2-5, with 11 bases matching TRBD1. J was trimmed by 3 bases and V by 1 base; bases with no gene match: 10. Germline values: CDR1 MGHRA, CDR2 YSYEKL. CDR3 size: 18 residues. CDR3 DNA: TGCGCCAGCAGCCAAGTTCTCGTTGGACAGGGGGCTGAAGAGACCCAGTACTTC. Protein sequence: CASSQVLVGQGAEETQYF.

The V gene is TRBV10-2, the J gene TRBJ2-3, with TRBD2 matching 9 bases. The J segment lost 3 bases and the V segment lost 4 bases, leaving 8 bases of the junction unmatched. The CDR3 consists of 16 residues. The germline gives CDR1 WSHSY, CDR2 SAAADI. The CDR3 bases are TGCGCCAGCAGTGCGGTTGGTAGCGGGGGTACAGATACGCAGTATTTT. This encodes CASSAVGSGGTDTQYF.

The sample holds one count of this clone. The CDR3 loop reads CASSLQGPSSGANVLTF. CDR3 bases: TGTGCCAGCAGTTTACAGGGCCCCAGCTCTGGGGCCAACGTCCTGACTTTC. The chain has TRBV27 and TRBJ2-6, with a tentative D call TRBD1 (5 bases). The CDR3 sequence is 17 residues long. V dropped 2 bases and J dropped 0 bases, with 11 bases sitting between them. The germline V gene encodes CDR1 MNHEY and CDR2 SMNVEV (reference sequence).

There are a few counts of this clone. The chain has TRBV7-9 and TRBJ1-4, with 7 bases matching TRBD1. There are 15 residues in the CDR3. The V and J ends lost 1 base and 5 bases, in that order; junction bases with no gene match: 4. Looked up from germline, CDR1 is SEHNR and CDR2 is FQNEAQ (reference sequence). CDR3 DNA sequence: TGTGCCAGCAGCTTAGGAGACAGGGAGAATGAAAAACTGTTTTTT. Its translation: CASSLGDRENEKLFF. Together with reference TRBV7-9 and TRBJ1-4, the CDR3 gives the full variable domain: DTGVSQNPRHKITKRGQNVTFRCDPISEHNRLYWYRQTLGQGPEFLTYFQNEAQLEKSRLLSDRFSAERPKGSFSTLEIQRTEQGDSAMYLCASSLGDRENEKLFFGSGTQLSVL.

There are a few counts of this clone. The chain employs TRBV5-8 and TRBJ1-6; 7 positions agree with TRBD1. Germline CDR1 reads SGHTS; CDR2 reads YDEGEE. Trimming at V came to 4 bases and at J to 7 bases, leaving 8 bases not matched to a gene. The length of the CDR3 is 15 residues. CDR3 sequence: CASSPGTAENSPLHF. The CDR3 DNA is TGTGCCAGCAGCCCTGGGACAGCCGAGAATTCACCCCTCCACTTT.

This rearrangement joins TRBV21-1 to TRBJ2-7; the listed D gene, TRBD1, was not tested against the DNA. TRBV21-1 is reported as a pseudogene. The CDR3 has 16 amino acids. CDR3 in amino acids: CASSKNRDRGDYEQYF. The DNA of the CDR3 is TGTGCCAGCAGCAAAAACCGGGACAGGGGGGACTACGAGCAGTACTTC.

The chain has TRBV13 and TRBJ1-1; a weak D match, TRBD1 (5 bases). Germline V gene lookup returns CDR1 PRHDT and CDR2 FYEKMQ (reference sequence). Trimming removed 1 base from V and 0 bases from J, with 12 bases in between. The CDR3 sequence is 16 residues long. The chain's CDR3 is CASSLEGVRMNTEAFF. The CDR3 DNA is TGTGCCAGCAGCTTAGAAGGGGTGCGGATGAACACTGAAGCTTTCTTT.

The chain couples TRBV4-2 to TRBJ2-7; TRBD1 aligns across 11 bases. The CDR3 spans 16 residues. The V gene end was trimmed by 5 bases and the J gene end by 5 bases; junction bases not matched to a gene: 11. The germline CDR1 and CDR2 sequences are LGHNA and YNFKEQ. The DNA for the CDR3 is TGTGCCAGCAGCTTCGCCTCCGGGACAGGGGGGAACGAGCAGTACTTC. Protein sequence: CASSFASGTGGNEQYF.

The chain joins TRBV19 to TRBJ1-5; possible D gene TRBD1, 5 bases. CDR3 size: 14 residues. The V end lost 7 bases, the J end lost 6 bases, and 16 bases lay between the germline ends. Per germline, CDR1 LNHDA and CDR2 SQIVND (reference sequence). CDR3 protein: CASTPSGGTQPQHF. The DNA for the CDR3 is TGTGCCAGTACCCCTTCGGGGGGAACTCAGCCCCAGCATTTT.

This chain uses TRBV6-6 with TRBJ2-7, with TRBD1 identical over 9 bases. The CDR3 runs 14 residues. The V gene's germline CDR1 is MNHNY and CDR2 SVGAGI (reference sequence). The J segment lost 9 bases and the V segment lost 0 bases, leaving 6 bases of the junction unmatched. CDR3 amino acids: CASSYSAGQGGQYF. The CDR3 DNA sequence: TGTGCCAGCAGTTACTCAGCGGGACAGGGCGGGCAGTACTTC.

This chain connects TRBV7-6 to TRBJ2-7; D gene uncertain. Trimming stripped 5 bases from V and 2 bases from J, with 13 bases between. CDR3 length: 14 residues. Germline V lookup: CDR1 SGHVS, CDR2 FNYEAQ. The chain's CDR3 is CASSPRKGAYEQYF. In nucleotides, the CDR3 is TGTGCCAGCAGCCCGAGGAAAGGCGCCTACGAGCAGTACTTC.

The V gene is TRBV29-1, the J gene TRBJ1-1; perhaps TRBD1 as D (5 bases). The ends were cut back, 7 bases at V and 0 bases at J, with 12 bases in the middle. CDR1 is SQVTM and CDR2 is ANQGSEA in the germline V gene. This CDR3 has 13 amino acids. The CDR3 sequence is CSGRPQVNTEAFF. The CDR3 bases are TGCAGCGGCCGGCCACAGGTGAACACTGAAGCTTTCTTT.

This clone was observed a single time. This chain joins TRBV19 and TRBJ1-3; 9 bases align to TRBD1. V lost 2 bases and J lost 0; bases outside the gene matches: 11. Germline values: CDR1 LNHDA, CDR2 SQIVND (reference sequence). The CDR3 has 19 residues. The CDR3 DNA sequence: TGTGCCAGTAGTATAAGTCCTTTTGGGACAGGGAGCTCTGGAAACACCATATATTTT. Amino acids: CASSISPFGTGSSGNTIYF.

The chain is built from TRBV10-3 and TRBJ1-2; unclear D gene. CDR1 and CDR2 from the germline V gene are ENHRY and SYGVKD. This CDR3 comprises 13 residues. V gave up 4 bases and J gave up 2 bases, with 8 bases separating them. DNA of the CDR3: TGTGCCATCAGTGGAGGAGTAAACTATGGCTACACCTTC. It encodes CAISGGVNYGYTF.

The V call is TRBV18, the J call TRBJ1-5; 7 nucleotides align to TRBD1. Trimming cost V 4 bases and J 9 bases; bases outside gene matches: 15. The length of the CDR3 is 16 residues. Germline values: CDR1 KGHSH, CDR2 LQKENI. CDR3: CASSRREQGRLVPQHF. The CDR3 DNA follows: TGTGCCAGCTCACGACGGGAACAGGGGCGTTTGGTGCCCCAGCATTTT.

This clone was seen only once. The germline gene is not matched at one end of the junction; a read error may be the cause. J is TRBJ2-2 and V is TRBV29-1, with 15 bases fitting TRBD2. The CDR3 has 17 amino acids. Germline loops: CDR1 SQVTM, CDR2 ANQGSEA. The CDR3 here is CSVEAGTSGGPTGELFF. The CDR3 nucleotides are TGCAGCGTCGAAGCCGGGACTAGCGGGGGGCCAACCGGGGAGCTGTTTTTT.

Only one count was recorded for this clone. The V call is TRBV6-6, the J call TRBJ2-7; D perhaps matches TRBD1 (6 bases). The CDR3 covers 16 residues. The ends were cut back, 0 bases at V and 0 bases at J, with 12 bases in the middle. Germline lookup yields CDR1 MNHNY and CDR2 SVGAGI (reference sequence). CDR3 region: CASSYSRQDYSYEQYF. CDR3 bases: TGTGCCAGCAGTTACTCCCGACAGGATTACTCCTACGAGCAGTACTTC.

This clone was counted once. A junction boundary mismatches the germline segment, possibly from a read error. The sample contains more than one DNA sequence encoding this CDR3. The chain joins TRBV7-8 to TRBJ1-5, with 8 bases aligning to TRBD1. The CDR3 length is 16 residues. CDR1 and CDR2 from the germline V gene are SGHVS and FQNEAQ. The CDR3 loop reads CASSSQGAVSNQPQHF. CDR3 coding DNA: TGTGCCAGTAGCTCTCAGGGGGCGGTTAGCAATCAGCCCCAGCATTTT.

The table lists this clone with a few counts. The chain carries TRBV2 and TRBJ2-7; D is undetermined. The ends were cut back, 4 bases at V and 4 bases at J, with 11 bases in the middle. The CDR3 loop spans 13 amino acids. Germline V CDR1 and CDR2: SNHLY, FYNNEI. The CDR3 coding sequence is TGTGCCAGCAGTGGGTTGCGTTCATACGAGCAGTACTTC. Encoded protein: CASSGLRSYEQYF.

Only a few counts were recorded for this clone. This chain connects TRBV6-5 to TRBJ1-2; D is unresolved. Germline-derived CDR1 and CDR2 are MNHEY and SVGAGI. This CDR3 comprises 12 residues. Trimming stripped 7 bases from V and 3 bases from J, with 9 bases between. The CDR3 region has the DNA TGTGCCAGCACCTCAGATGACTATGGCTACACCTTC. This encodes CASTSDDYGYTF.

The V gene is TRBV18, the J gene TRBJ2-5, with 8 bases matching TRBD1. V lost 2 bases to trimming and J lost 4 bases; unmatched junction nucleotides: 6. Looked up from germline, CDR1 is KGHSH and CDR2 is LQKENI. The CDR3 totals 15 residues. CDR3 DNA sequence: TGTGCCAGCTCACCAACACGGACAGGGAGAGAGACCCAGTACTTC. It specifies CASSPTRTGRETQYF.

The J gene is TRBJ1-2, the V gene TRBV11-2; 7 nucleotides match TRBD1. This CDR3 comprises 13 residues. V gave up 5 bases and J gave up 4 bases; unmatched junction bases: 4. The germline CDR1 and CDR2 sequences are SGHAT and FQNNGV. CDR3 DNA: TGTGCCAGCAGCCCGGGACAGTCCTATGGCTACACCTTC. Its protein is CASSPGQSYGYTF.

J is TRBJ1-2 and V is TRBV30, with D possibly matching TRBD1 (5 bases). CDR1 GTSNPN and CDR2 SVGIG come from the germline V gene (reference sequence). CDR3 length: 13 amino acids. Trimming removed 0 bases from V and 8 bases from J, with 13 bases in between. The CDR3, as DNA: TGTGCCTGGAGTGTTGGGGGGACGGGAGGCTACACCTTC. It is translated as CAWSVGGTGGYTF. Full variable domain (remainder filled in from reference TRBV30 and TRBJ1-2): SQTIHQWPATLVQPVGSPLSLECTVEGTSNPNLYWYRQAAGRGLQLLFYSVGIGQISSEVPQNLSASRPQDRQFILSSKKLLLSDSGFYLCAWSVGGTGGYTFGSGTRLTVV.

The chain carries TRBV5-5 and TRBJ2-5, with a weak D call TRBD2 (5 bases). With 4 bases removed from V and 5 bases from J, the gap between germline ends came to 12 bases. The CDR3 spans 13 residues. The germline gives CDR1 SGHKS, CDR2 YYEKEE (reference sequence). The chain's CDR3 is CASSPLAWETQYF. CDR3 nucleotide sequence: TGTGCCAGCAGCCCTCTAGCTTGGGAGACCCAGTACTTC.

In nucleotides, the CDR3 is TGCGCCAGCAGACGGACTAGCGGGGAGGGTGAGCAGTTCTTC. Translated: CASRRTSGEGEQFF. This chain connects TRBV5-1 to TRBJ2-1, with TRBD2 matching 12 bases. Looked up from germline, CDR1 is SGHRS and CDR2 is YFSETQ. The CDR3 loop spans 14 amino acids. The V gene end was trimmed by 5 bases and the J gene end by 9 bases; junction bases not matched to a gene: 6. The complete variable domain, with remaining parts taken from reference TRBV5-1 and TRBJ2-1, reads KAGVTQTPRYLIKTRGQQVTLSCSPISGHRSVSWYQQTPGQGLQFLFEYFSETQRNKGNFPGRFSGRQFSNSRSEMNVSTLELGDSALYLCASRRTSGEGEQFFGPGTRLTVL.

The chain combines TRBV7-9 with TRBJ2-3; D is possibly TRBD1 (6 bases). The length of the CDR3 is 16 residues. Germline V lookup: CDR1 SEHNR, CDR2 FQNEAQ (reference sequence). Deletions cut 5 bases from V and 5 bases from J, with 20 bases between. Here the CDR3 reads CASSRPQGIRVDTQYF. The CDR3 coding sequence is TGTGCCAGCAGCCGCCCCCAGGGGATTCGGGTAGATACGCAGTATTTT.